The clone carrying this T cell receptor (beta chain) was seen a handful of times. Its antigen is undetermined. The sample is drawn from a study of identical twins. Findings of the study overall: Invariant MAIT and iNKT cells could partly confound zero-insertion analyses. Cross-sectional statistics underpinned the conclusions; the same donors were not followed.

TCRdb itself ran the 5' RACE reads through MiXCR, one entry per CDR3 protein. The table lists some 690,000 distinct CDR3 sequences, approximately 21% of them singletons, with approximately 4.3% in the top ten. In addition, the sample was reused for a study of T cells expressing NK-cell markers. That publication notes: The study found dominant NKG2C+ clonotypes at about 1.0-7.0% of CD8+ T cells in over 5 donors.

The sequencing sample was made of PBMCs. The TCR sequence derives from a woman younger than 30 in good health.

The CDR3 loop reads CASSSSLVAGYEKLFF. For the CDR3, the DNA is TGTGCCAGCAGTTCCTCGCTGGTGGCAGGGTACGAAAAACTGTTTTTT. The V and J genes are TRBV6-5 and TRBJ1-4, with D possibly matching TRBD1 (5 bases). Trimming shortened V by 4 bases and J by 8 bases, and 20 bases separated the two germline ends. CDR3 length equals 16 residues. The germline gives CDR1 MNHEY, CDR2 SVGAGI.